This T cell receptor beta chain was captured by sequencing in a study of T cells in Graves' hyperthyroidism and ophthalmopathy. Study information: Once the initial diagnosis was made, peripheral blood was obtained before any treatment. Study results and caveats: Most clonotypes expanded in thyroid above 0.001 were likewise present in blood.

The V and J ends lost 5 bases and 2 bases respectively, with 7 bases between them. Per germline, CDR1 DFQATT and CDR2 SNEGSKA (reference sequence). The CDR3 is 11 amino acids. Exclusions: uncontrolled infection, other autoimmune disease, pregnancy, lactation. PBMCs came from about 10 ml fresh peripheral blood. Worth noting for this clonotype: What it binds is unknown. A much larger clone differs from this one at a single base, so this may be a read error.

The investigators amplified TCR beta CDR3 regions from RNA transcripts. The HTBI primer set served for first-round RT-PCR of the TCR CDR3. TCRdb re-called the multiplex PCR reads with MiXCR, one entry per CDR3 protein. Among about 260,000 distinct CDR3 sequences listed, about 15% were seen once. What was sequenced was blood. This TCR was sampled from a woman between 18 and 30 years old with Graves' ophthalmopathy. The rearrangement links TRBV20-1 to TRBJ2-7; no firm D call. Written as DNA, the CDR3 is TGCAGTGCTCTTGGGCCCTACGAGCAGTACTTC. Protein product: CSALGPYEQYF.